This record looks at one T cell receptor beta chain sequence and its context. Profiled with immunoSEQ multiplex PCR; TCRdb holds only in-frame clones, not every one. The table includes around 190,000 clones, approximately 90% detected once. This sample is drawn from a study of blood T cell repertoires in COVID-19. At the level of the study: Collection of acute and convalescent COVID-19 samples took place in the United States, Italy and Spain.

Trimming took off 5 bases at V and 0 bases at J, with 8 bases between the two ends. The CDR3 extends over 14 amino acids. Germline V CDR1 and CDR2: SEHNR, FQNEAQ (reference sequence). The source material was peripheral blood. The clonotype originates from a man between 18 and 29 years old who had recovered from COVID-19. The chain combines TRBV7-9 with TRBJ1-3; possibly TRBD1 for D (5 bases). In nucleotides, the CDR3 is TGTGCCAGCAGCCCGCAGGGCTCTGGAAACACCATATATTTT. Its protein product is CASSPQGSGNTIYF.